One and the same sample provided the 17 T cell receptor beta chains below, sequenced in a study of Graves' ophthalmopathy and Graves' hyperthyroidism. The sequenced template was RNA, covering the TCR beta CDR3 region. Second-round multiplex PCR followed a first-round RT-PCR using HTBI primers. TCRdb passed the multiplex PCR reads through MiXCR, listing each CDR3 protein once. The sample has approximately 540,000 distinct CDR3 sequences, 35% to 45% seen once; the top ten hold 4% to 5%. Sequencing used peripheral blood or thyroid tissue (not recorded which). These receptor sequences come from an adult man with Graves' hyperthyroidism.

This chain connects TRBV30 to TRBJ1-5; D may be TRBD1 (6 bases). V was pared by 0 bases and J by 1 base, with 10 bases between. The CDR3 has 15 residues. CDR1 and CDR2 (germline): GTSNPN, SVGIG (reference sequence). For the CDR3, the DNA is TGTGCCTGGAGTGTCGGGGGCGCAAGCAATCAGCCCCAGCATTTT. Protein: CAWSVGGASNQPQHF.

In this sample, this clonotype turned up many times. The chain is built from TRBV7-2 and TRBJ2-7, with TRBD2 matching over 7 bases. TRBJ2-1 matches the DNA end more closely, so the J call is doubtful. Germline lookup yields CDR1 SGHTA and CDR2 FQGNSA. The CDR3 runs 12 residues. CDR3 DNA sequence: TGTGCCAGCAGCTCGGCAGCGGGGGAGCAGTTCTTC. It codes for CASSSAAGEQFF.

This clonotype occurred many times. This chain joins TRBV5-1 and TRBJ2-7; D is uncertain. The germline V and J ends were trimmed by 0 bases and 5 bases, with 9 bases remaining between them. The CDR3 extends over 13 amino acids. The germline V gene has CDR1 SGHRS and CDR2 YFSETQ. CDR3 in amino acids: CASSLGLRDEQYF. The CDR3 region has the DNA TGCGCCAGCAGCTTGGGACTTCGGGACGAGCAGTACTTC.

In the case of this clonotype: A read error is likely, as this CDR3 ends without the conserved phenylalanine or tryptophan. J is TRBJ2-7 and V is TRBV7-9, with TRBD2 as a possible D gene (8 bases). Germline V CDR1 and CDR2: SEHNR, FQNEAQ (reference sequence). The germline V and J ends were trimmed by 5 bases and 4 bases, with 18 bases remaining between them. The CDR3 runs to 15 residues. The CDR3 nucleotides read TGTGCCAGCAGCGGCGGGGGGCAGGGGGTTTACGAGCAGTACCTC. Protein sequence: CASSGGGQGVYEQYL.

The V call is TRBV20-1, the J call TRBJ2-3; D ambiguous. The CDR3 totals 13 residues. V gave up 1 base and J gave up 1 base, with 6 bases separating them. CDR1 DFQATT and CDR2 SNEGSKA come from the germline V gene (reference sequence). DNA of the CDR3: TGCAGTGCTAGAGGGGAACGCACAGATACGCAGTATTTT. It encodes CSARGERTDTQYF.

This clonotype appeared many times. This chain uses TRBV20-1 with TRBJ1-1, with TRBD1 identical over 8 bases. Germline trimming cut 6 bases from V and 1 base from J; bases unmatched to any gene: 1. Germline V gives CDR1 DFQATT, CDR2 SNEGSKA (reference sequence). The CDR3 is 12 amino acids. CDR3 sequence (DNA): TGCAGTGCCGGACAGGGGAACACTGAAGCTTTCTTT. Translated, it gives CSAGQGNTEAFF.

A few counts support this clonotype. Being one base from a much bigger clone, this may be a read error. V gene TRBV2 combines with J gene TRBJ2-6; D might be TRBD1 (5 bases). The CDR3 contains 14 residues. CDR1 and CDR2 (germline): SNHLY, FYNNEI. CDR3 amino acids: CASSESPGADVLTF. The CDR3 region has the DNA TGTGCCAGCAGTGAGTCCCCTGGGGCCGACGTCCTGACTTTC. Variable domain in full (rest from reference TRBV2 and TRBJ2-6): EPEVTQTPSHQVTQMGQEVILRCVPISNHLYFYWYRQILGQKVEFLVSFYNNEISEKSEIFDDQFSVERPDGSNFTLKIRSTKLEDSAMYFCASSESPGADVLTFGAGSRLTVL.

In its sample, this clonotype was seen a few times. The V gene is TRBV19, the J gene TRBJ1-2, with a tentative D call TRBD1 (5 bases). The CDR3 extends over 12 amino acids. V was clipped by 7 bases and J by 8 bases, with 14 bases between them. Germline-derived CDR1 and CDR2 are LNHDA and SQIVND (reference sequence). The DNA of the CDR3 is TGTGCCAGTAAAGTGGGGGGGTACGGCTACACCTTC. This codes for CASKVGGYGYTF.

Turning to this clonotype: A read error may explain this, as a much larger clone is one base away. The chain links TRBV7-9 to TRBJ1-5; D remains unclear. Germline values: CDR1 SEHNR, CDR2 FQNEAQ (reference sequence). This CDR3 spans 14 amino acids. The CDR3 region is CAGSLGRKDQPQHF. DNA of the CDR3: TGTGCCGGCAGCTTGGGTAGAAAAGATCAGCCCCAGCATTTT. Supplemented by reference TRBV7-9 and TRBJ1-5, the full variable domain reads DTGVSQNPRHKITKRGQNVTFRCDPISEHNRLYWYRQTLGQGPEFLTYFQNEAQLEKSRLLSDRFSAERPKGSFSTLEIQRTEQGDSAMYLCAGSLGRKDQPQHFGDGTRLSIL.

This clonotype was counted at least ten times. The genes are TRBV29-1 and TRBJ1-2; D may be TRBD1 (6 bases). Germline V gene sequence: CDR1 SQVTM, CDR2 ANQGSEA. CDR3 length: 15 residues. V was cut by 6 bases and J by 2 bases, with 19 bases left in between. The chain's CDR3 is CSVGTGQNKNYGYTF. DNA for the CDR3: TGCAGCGTCGGAACAGGACAGAATAAGAACTATGGCTACACCTTC.

This clonotype has only a few counts. V and J are TRBV20-1 and TRBJ1-6, with 8 nucleotides matching TRBD1. V was clipped by 4 bases and J by 10 bases; unmatched bases: 6. The germline V gene has CDR1 DFQATT and CDR2 SNEGSKA (reference sequence). The CDR3 covers 13 residues. The CDR3: CSAIEQGDSPLHF. DNA of the CDR3: TGCAGTGCTATAGAACAGGGGGACTCACCCCTCCACTTT.

This clonotype was counted at least ten times. The genes are TRBV29-1 and TRBJ1-4; D is uncertain. V gave up 3 bases and J gave up 8 bases, with 10 bases separating them. Germline V gives CDR1 SQVTM, CDR2 ANQGSEA. This CDR3 has 12 amino acids. The CDR3 protein is CSVDSGEEKLFF. CDR3 DNA sequence: TGCAGCGTTGACAGTGGGGAGGAAAAACTGTTTTTT. Combining the CDR3 with reference TRBV29-1 and TRBJ1-4 gives the whole variable domain SAVISQKPSRDICQRGTSLTIQCQVDSQVTMMFWYRQQPGQSLTLIATANQGSEATYESGFVIDKFPISRPNLTFSTLTVSNMSPEDSSIYLCSVDSGEEKLFFGSGTQLSVL.

This clonotype was seen more than once but under ten times. The chain employs TRBV6-6 and TRBJ1-1, with a weak D call TRBD1 (5 bases). There are 14 residues in the CDR3. The germline V gene has CDR1 MNHNY and CDR2 SVGAGI (reference sequence). Trimming pared 11 bases from V and 11 bases from J, leaving 27 bases between. The CDR3, as DNA: TGTGCCTCCGCCTCCGGGACGGACCATATCGATGCTTTCTTT. Translating it yields CASASGTDHIDAFF.

This clonotype has ten or more counts. V gene TRBV12-3 or TRBV12-4 combines with J gene TRBJ1-3, with 7 bases that match TRBD1. V was clipped by 5 bases and J by 1 base; unmatched bases: 17. The CDR3 has 19 amino acids. The CDR3 sequence is CASSPRTGVLVRSGNTIYF. The DNA of the CDR3 is TGTGCCAGCAGTCCCCGGACAGGCGTACTCGTAAGATCTGGAAACACCATATATTTT.

Remarks on this clonotype: A read error may be the cause here, since a much bigger clone is one base away. The chain recombines TRBV6-5 with TRBJ1-6, with D unclear. V lost 4 bases to trimming and J lost 8 bases, with 12 bases between them. The germline gives CDR1 MNHEY, CDR2 SVGAGI. This CDR3 is built from 14 residues. This CDR3 reads CASSSGVWDSPLHF. CDR3 sequence (DNA): TGTGCCAGCAGTTCCGGGGTGTGGGATTCACCCCTCCACTTT.

This chain uses TRBV6-5 with TRBJ1-1; D uncertain. The V end was cut by 5 bases, the J end by 1 base, with 11 bases between. The germline V gene has CDR1 MNHEY and CDR2 SVGAGI. There are 14 residues in the CDR3. The DNA for the CDR3 is TGTGCCAGCAGTGAGGGCCAGGCGAACACTGAAGCTTTCTTT. Protein product: CASSEGQANTEAFF.

The V and J genes are TRBV10-3 and TRBJ2-7, with a possible D match to TRBD1 (5 bases). Germline V gene lookup returns CDR1 ENHRY and CDR2 SYGVKD. The CDR3 has 14 residues. The V gene lost 5 bases and the J gene lost 5 bases, with 16 bases spanning the gap. Here the CDR3 DNA reads TGTGCCATCAGTTACTCAGCGACAGCCAACGAGCAGTACTTC. Translation gives CAISYSATANEQYF.